A selection of T cell receptor beta chains follows, all from one sample in a study of identifying expanded T cells in peripheral blood. This table comes from immunoSEQ multiplex PCR, and its TCRdb copy is limited to in-frame clones, with some not included. The sample contains fewer than 60,000 clones, approximately 82% of which appear only once. Input material: blood. The source of these receptors is a person aged 18 to 75 in good health. Both conserved end residues are part of each CDR3. D genes are given only for firm matches. Some rows have no size entry. The others give once, few or many, or a class for an expanded clone.

>-|-|TRBV6-5|TRBJ2-1
TGTGCCAGCAGTGACAATGAGCAGTTCTTC
CASSDNEQFF
>-|-|TRBV20-1|TRBJ2-7
TGCAGTGCTAGAGGGGTAGAAGAGCAGTACTTC
CSARGVEEQYF
>-|TRBD2|TRBV18|TRBJ2-7
TGTGCCAGCTCAAGGTCTGGCGGGAGAGGGCACGAGCAGTACTTC
CASSRSGGRGHEQYF
>once|TRBD2|TRBV18|TRBJ2-3
TGTGCCAGCTCCACCAGTCGGGGGGAGATGACAGATACGCAGTATTTT
CASSTSRGEMTDTQYF
>-|TRBD1|TRBV4-1|TRBJ2-5
TGCGCCAGCAGCCCTACCGCGACAGGGTTAATCGAAGAGACCCAGTACTTC
CASSPTATGLIEETQYF
>once|-|TRBV10-3|TRBJ1-2
TGTGCCAGCAGTTACACAAGCGCTACAAAATACAACTATGGCTACACCTTC
CASSYTSATKYNYGYTF
>-|-|TRBV5-6|TRBJ2-2
TGTGCCAGCAGCTTGCGAACACTTTACCCCGGGGAGCTGTTTTTT
CASSLRTLYPGELFF
>-|-|TRBV13|TRBJ1-1
TGTGCCAGCAGCCCCGAGGAGGGAGGGGCTGAAGCTTTCTTT
CASSPEEGGAEAFF
>-|-|TRBV11-2|TRBJ2-1
TGTGCCAGCAGCTCAACCGAAGGGTCTCAGGGACGGCAGTTCTTC
CASSSTEGSQGRQFF
>-|-|TRBV5-6|TRBJ2-5
TGTGCCAGCAGCTCCCTCGAAGGGACTTGGACACAAGAGACCCAGTACTTC
CASSSLEGTWTQETQYF
>-|TRBD2|TRBV9|TRBJ2-2
TGTGCCAGCAGCCCTAGCGGGAGTTATGGCGGGGAGCTGTTTTTT
CASSPSGSYGGELFF
>-|-|TRBV7-8|TRBJ2-7
TGTGCCAGCAGCTCCCGGAGGACAATTTACTACGAGCAGTACTTC
CASSSRRTIYYEQYF
>-|-|TRBV6-1|TRBJ1-2
TGTGCCAGCAGTGAAGCCGGGGTTTCCGGCTACACCTTC
CASSEAGVSGYTF
>-|-|TRBV6-5|TRBJ1-2
TGTGCCAGCAGTTACGGGGTGGCTCTAGAAGGCTACACCTTC
CASSYGVALEGYTF
>once|-|TRBV12-5|TRBJ2-2
TGTGCTAGTGGTGGGACAAGCGCGAACACCGGGGAGCTGTTTTTT
CASGGTSANTGELFF
>-|-|TRBV9|TRBJ2-7
TGTGCCAGCAGCCCCAGAAGGCAGACCTTGTCCTACGAGCAGTACTTC
CASSPRRQTLSYEQYF
>-|-|TRBV2|TRBJ1-3
TGTGCCAGCAGTGGCCGAGCACGGATGGGGGGAAACACCATATATTTT
CASSGRARMGGNTIYF
>few|TRBD1|TRBV5-1|TRBJ2-4
TGCGCCAGCAGCACCGAAGACGGGACAGGGAACATTCAGTACTTC
CASSTEDGTGNIQYF
>few|-|TRBV7-9|TRBJ1-3
TGTGCCAGCAGCCAAACAGGCAGCTCTGGAAACACCATATATTTT
CASSQTGSSGNTIYF
>-|-|TRBV11-2|TRBJ1-1
TGTGCCAGCACCCCCCGGGGGGCCCTAAGGGCTGAAGCTTTCTTT
CASTPRGALRAEAFF
>-|-|TRBV28|TRBJ1-3
TGTGCCAGCAGTTTGGGGCATGGAAACACCATATATTTT
CASSLGHGNTIYF
>-|-|TRBV5-1|TRBJ2-7
TGCGCCAGCAGCTCCAGCTCCTACGAGCAGTACTTC
CASSSSSYEQYF
>-|-|TRBV5-1|TRBJ2-6
TGCGCCAGCAGCTGGTATCGAAGTCCCTCTGGGGCCAACGTCCTGACTTTC
CASSWYRSPSGANVLTF
>few|-|TRBV7-2|TRBJ1-6
TGTGCCAGCAGCTTAGGGGTTATAGGGTCTAATTCACCCCTCCACTTT
CASSLGVIGSNSPLHF
>few|TRBD1|TRBV2|TRBJ1-2
TGTGCCAGCAGTTTCGGGACAGGGTTTAACTATGGCTACACCTTC
CASSFGTGFNYGYTF
>-|-|TRBV10-3|TRBJ1-2
TGTGCCATCAGTGACACCGACAGGCTGCGCTATGGCTACACCTTC
CAISDTDRLRYGYTF
>-|-|TRBV5-1|TRBJ2-3
TGCGCCAGCAGTTCTTCACAGGGAGGGTTTGGCACAGATACGCAGTATTTT
CASSSSQGGFGTDTQYF
>once|TRBD1|TRBV19|TRBJ2-5
TGTGCCAGTAGGGACAGGGGGCGCGAGACCCAGTACTTC
CASRDRGRETQYF
>-|TRBD1|TRBV5-4|TRBJ1-5
TGTGCCAGCAGCTTTGGGACAGGGAGGAATCAGCCCCAGCATTTT
CASSFGTGRNQPQHF
>-|TRBD1|TRBV28|TRBJ1-5
TGTGCCAGCAGTTTAACGGGCAGGGGGGGGAATCAGCCCCAGCATTTT
CASSLTGRGGNQPQHF
>once|-|TRBV4-1|TRBJ1-2
TGCGCCAGCAGCCAAGTCTACTCGAGCTCTTCCGACTATGGCTACACCTTC
CASSQVYSSSSDYGYTF
>-|TRBD2|TRBV4-1|TRBJ2-1
TGCGCCAGCAGCCAAGACCCCGGACTAGCGGGAGAAAATGAGCAGTTCTTC
CASSQDPGLAGENEQFF
>few|-|TRBV2|TRBJ1-1
TGTGCCAGCACTGGGAGGAGAGAAGCTTTCTTT
CASTGRREAFF
>-|-|TRBV27|TRBJ1-2
TGTGCCAGCAGTCCGGTCTCGGGGTCAGGAATGGGCTACACCTTC
CASSPVSGSGMGYTF
>many|-|TRBV6-6|TRBJ1-3
TGTGCCAGCAGTTACGGGGATAGCTCTGGAAACACCATATATTTT
CASSYGDSSGNTIYF
>-|-|TRBV9|TRBJ1-1
TGTGCCAGCAGCGTAGGGGGTCGGCTGAACACTGAAGCTTTCTTT
CASSVGGRLNTEAFF
>-|-|TRBV10-3|TRBJ2-6
TGTGCCATCAGCCCCACAGCCGGCGGGGGCTCTGCCCGTCTTCCTGGGGCCAACGTCCTGACTTTC
CAISPTAGGGSARLPGANVLTF
>few|-|TRBV6-6|TRBJ2-2
TGTGCCAGCAGTGCCCGGATGGAGTACACCGGGGAGCTGTTTTTT
CASSARMEYTGELFF
>medium-sized|-|TRBV5-6|TRBJ2-7
TGTGCCAGCAGCTTGGACTACGAGCAGTACTTC
CASSLDYEQYF
>once|-|TRBV11-2|TRBJ1-1
TGTGCCAGCAGCCCCCCGATCACTGAAGCTTTCTTT
CASSPPITEAFF
>-|-|TRBV2|TRBJ1-6
TGTGCCAGCAGTGAATTAGGGGGGAGGTCACCCCTCCACTTT
CASSELGGRSPLHF
>-|TRBD2|TRBV5-1|TRBJ2-1
TGCGCCAGCAGCCCGGGGACTAGCGGCATCTCCTACAATGAGCAGTTCTTC
CASSPGTSGISYNEQFF
>-|TRBD1|TRBV6-6|TRBJ1-2
TGTGCCAGCTTACCCCAGACAGGGATGTCCTATGGCTACACCTTC
CASLPQTGMSYGYTF
>-|-|TRBV6-5|TRBJ2-3
TGTGCCAGCACCTCCTCAGACAGACACACAGATACGCAGTATTTT
CASTSSDRHTDTQYF
>-|-|TRBV7-6|TRBJ2-6
TGTGCCAGCAGCTCCCTCGGGGGCGGTAGGGGGGCCAACGTCCTGACTTTC
CASSSLGGGRGANVLTF
>-|-|TRBV9|TRBJ2-3
TGTGCCAGCAGCGTAGGGGGCACAGATACGCAGTATTTT
CASSVGGTDTQYF
>-|-|TRBV19|TRBJ2-1
TGTGCCAGTAGTATGCGGGGGACAAACTCCTACAATGAGCAGTTCTTC
CASSMRGTNSYNEQFF
>-|-|TRBV30|TRBJ1-2
TGTGCCTGGAGTGTAGAAGTTGGGAAGGGGGGTCGCCGTGGCTACACCTTC
CAWSVEVGKGGRRGYTF
>-|TRBD1|TRBV19|TRBJ2-2
TGTGCCAGTAGTCCGGGACAGATTACCGGGGAGCTGTTTTTT
CASSPGQITGELFF
>-|TRBD2|TRBV19|TRBJ2-5
TGTGCCAGTAGAGATAGCGGGAGCGGAAAGACCCAGTACTTC
CASRDSGSGKTQYF